These 14 T cell receptor beta chains originate from one sample sequenced in a study of T-cell memory formation after mild COVID-19. Via MiXCR, TCRdb re-called the 5' RACE reads, giving one row per CDR3 protein. The repertoire holds 170,000 or so distinct CDR3 sequences, with over 20% as singletons. The sample comprised PBMCs or a T cell subset sorted from them (not recorded which). These receptors were taken from an adult woman who had mild COVID-19 (a few samples of this study predate the infection). Cell type and time point are not known.

This rearrangement joins TRBV15 to TRBJ1-4, with 9 positions matching TRBD1. The CDR3 loop spans 15 amino acids. V shed 0 bases and J 6 bases; nucleotides not matched to a gene: 2. Germline V gene sequence: CDR1 LNHNV, CDR2 YYDKDF (reference sequence). CDR3 sequence reads: CATSRDRQGDEKLFF. CDR3 nucleotide sequence: TGTGCCACCAGCAGAGATCGACAGGGGGATGAAAAACTGTTTTTT.

This chain links TRBV11-2 with TRBJ2-2, with D uncertain. This CDR3 has 15 amino acids. Germline V gene sequence: CDR1 SGHAT, CDR2 FQNNGV. Between the trimmed V and J ends, which lost 4 bases and 6 bases, there was a span of 15 bases. In DNA, the CDR3 is TGTGCCAGCAGCTCGCGTGACAAAAATTCCGGGGAGCTGTTTTTT. It codes for CASSSRDKNSGELFF. The full variable domain, with the rest looked up from reference TRBV11-2 and TRBJ2-2, is EAGVAQSPRYKIIEKRQSVAFWCNPISGHATLYWYQQILGQGPKLLIQFQNNGVVDDSQLPKDRFSAERLKGVDSTLKIQPAKLEDSAVYLCASSSRDKNSGELFFGEGSRLTVL.

This chain links TRBV4-1 with TRBJ1-6; weak D call: TRBD1 (5 bases). The CDR3 spans 12 residues. Trimming removed 6 bases from V and 14 bases from J, with 14 bases in between. The germline gives CDR1 MGHRA, CDR2 YSYEKL. CDR3 amino acids: CASSRSGGTLHF. DNA for the CDR3: TGCGCCAGCAGTCGCTCGGGGGGAACCCTCCACTTT.

Only a few counts were recorded for this clonotype. The gene calls are TRBV24-1 and TRBJ2-1, with D maybe TRBD1 (6 bases). From germline, CDR1 is KGHDR and CDR2 SFDVKD. V gave up 0 bases and J gave up 5 bases, with 13 bases separating them. The CDR3 length is 16 residues. This CDR3 reads CATSDLAGERDNEQFF. The DNA of the CDR3 is TGTGCCACCAGTGATTTGGCAGGGGAACGCGACAATGAGCAGTTCTTC.

This clonotype turned up a few times. J is TRBJ1-3 and V is TRBV27; D remains unclear. Looked up from germline, CDR1 is MNHEY and CDR2 is SMNVEV (reference sequence). This CDR3 is built from 15 residues. Trimming took off 5 bases at V and 0 bases at J, with 11 bases between the two ends. The CDR3 spells CASSAREGSGNTIYF. The DNA of the CDR3 is TGTGCCAGCAGTGCCCGGGAGGGCTCTGGAAACACCATATATTTT.

This clonotype was seen repeatedly, ten times or more. V and J are TRBV12-3 or TRBV12-4 and TRBJ2-2; 8 positions match TRBD2. The ends lost 6 bases at V and 4 bases at J; junction bases unmatched: 10. The CDR3 spans 16 residues. The CDR3 region is CASSRGRPPSTGELFF. CDR3 in DNA: TGTGCCAGCAGCCGCGGGAGGCCACCCTCCACCGGGGAGCTGTTTTTT.

Only a few counts were recorded for this clonotype. V usage is TRBV11-2 and J usage is TRBJ2-4; 7 bases line up with TRBD1. Germline V lookup: CDR1 SGHAT, CDR2 FQNNGV. The CDR3 contains 15 residues. J lost 6 bases, V lost 1 base, and 6 bases had no gene match. CDR3 protein: CASSLARGPGNIQYF. DNA of the CDR3: TGTGCCAGCAGCTTAGCGAGGGGGCCGGGAAACATTCAGTACTTC.

The chain uses TRBV24-1 and TRBJ2-3, with 8 bases that match TRBD2. With 0 bases clipped from V and 3 bases from J, the junction kept 1 base outside the gene matches. Germline CDR1 reads KGHDR; CDR2 reads SFDVKD. CDR3 length: 15 amino acids. CDR3: CATSDLERETDTQYF. CDR3 nucleotide sequence: TGTGCCACCAGTGATTTGGAGCGGGAGACAGATACGCAGTATTTT.

V gene TRBV29-1 combines with J gene TRBJ1-2, with D maybe TRBD1 (6 bases). Germline assignment: CDR1 SQVTM and CDR2 ANQGSEA. Trimming cost V 7 bases and J 8 bases, with 17 bases left between them. The CDR3 runs 12 residues. CDR3 nucleotides: TGCAGCGCCGAGGGGGGATTCGGCGGCTACACCTTC. It yields the protein CSAEGGFGGYTF.

In its sample, this clonotype was seen a few times. The rearrangement joins TRBV7-9 to TRBJ2-7, with 8 bases lining up with TRBD2. Germline V gives CDR1 SEHNR, CDR2 FQNEAQ (reference sequence). The CDR3 spans 15 residues. After removal of 5 bases from V and 0 bases from J, the junction contained 6 bases not matched to a gene. In DNA, the CDR3 is TGTGCCAGCAGCCAACTAGCGGTGAGCTCCTACGAGCAGTACTTC. Residues: CASSQLAVSSYEQYF.

The chain employs TRBV4-3 and TRBJ2-7, with 7 bases lining up with TRBD2. The trim removed 1 base at V and 5 bases at J, leaving 2 bases unmatched. Germline loops: CDR1 LGHNA, CDR2 YSLEER. The CDR3 totals 13 residues. CDR3 protein: CASSQGTRDEQYF. The CDR3 DNA sequence: TGCGCCAGCAGCCAAGGGACTAGGGACGAGCAGTACTTC.

The CDR3, as DNA: TGCGCCAGCAGCCCCCCAGATTGGCAGGCTAACGGCTACACCTTC. Translation: CASSPPDWQANGYTF. This chain joins TRBV4-1 and TRBJ1-2; D is unresolved. Trimming shortened V by 4 bases and J by 8 bases, and 20 bases separated the two germline ends. The CDR3 extends over 15 amino acids. Germline CDR1 and CDR2: MGHRA and YSYEKL.

A few counts support this clonotype. The gene calls are TRBV6-6 and TRBJ2-5, with 11 bases fitting TRBD2. Germline-derived CDR1 and CDR2 are MNHNY and SVGAGI (reference sequence). V trimming: 1 base; J trimming: 5 bases; junction bases outside the gene matches: 0. The CDR3 consists of 14 residues. This CDR3 reads CASSYWTSGETQYF. The DNA of the CDR3 is TGTGCCAGCAGTTACTGGACTAGCGGGGAGACCCAGTACTTC.

V and J are TRBV20-1 and TRBJ2-1; D tentatively fits TRBD1 or TRBD2 (5 bases each). From germline, CDR1 is DFQATT and CDR2 SNEGSKA (reference sequence). Trimming took 3 bases from V and 5 from J, leaving 14 bases between them. The CDR3 covers 14 residues. The CDR3 sequence is CSARKGVGDNEQFF. The CDR3 DNA reads TGCAGTGCTAGGAAAGGGGTGGGGGACAATGAGCAGTTCTTC.